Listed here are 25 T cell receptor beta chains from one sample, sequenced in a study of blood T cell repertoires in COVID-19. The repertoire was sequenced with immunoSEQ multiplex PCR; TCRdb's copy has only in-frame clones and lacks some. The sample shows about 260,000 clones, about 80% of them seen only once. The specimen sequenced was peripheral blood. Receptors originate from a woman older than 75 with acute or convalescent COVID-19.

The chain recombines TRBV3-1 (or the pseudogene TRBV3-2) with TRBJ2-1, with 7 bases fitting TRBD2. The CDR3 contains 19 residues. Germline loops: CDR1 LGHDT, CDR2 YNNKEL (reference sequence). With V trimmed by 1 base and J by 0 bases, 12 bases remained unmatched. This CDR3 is CASSQGSPQSGTSYNEQFF. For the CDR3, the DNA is TGTGCCAGCAGCCAAGGTTCCCCCCAAAGCGGGACCTCCTACAATGAGCAGTTCTTC.

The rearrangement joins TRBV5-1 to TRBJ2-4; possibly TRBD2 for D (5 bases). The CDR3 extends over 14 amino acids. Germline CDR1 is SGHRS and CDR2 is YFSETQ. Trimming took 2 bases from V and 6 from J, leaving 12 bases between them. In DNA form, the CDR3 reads TGCGCCAGCAGCTTATCGGGCCGGGGAAACATTCAGTACTTC. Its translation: CASSLSGRGNIQYF.

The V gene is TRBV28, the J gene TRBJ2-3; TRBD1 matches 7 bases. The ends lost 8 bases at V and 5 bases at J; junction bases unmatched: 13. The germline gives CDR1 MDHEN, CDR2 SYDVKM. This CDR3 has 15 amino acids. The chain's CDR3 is CASSTFDRAGDTQYF. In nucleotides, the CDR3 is TGTGCCAGCTCTACGTTTGACAGGGCGGGAGATACGCAGTATTTT.

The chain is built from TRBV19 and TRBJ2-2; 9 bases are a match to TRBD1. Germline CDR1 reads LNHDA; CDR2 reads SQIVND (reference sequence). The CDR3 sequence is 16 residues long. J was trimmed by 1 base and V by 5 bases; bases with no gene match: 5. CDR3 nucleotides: TGTGCCAGTAGTTCACAGGGGGCGGTGAACACCGGGGAGCTGTTTTTT. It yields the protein CASSSQGAVNTGELFF. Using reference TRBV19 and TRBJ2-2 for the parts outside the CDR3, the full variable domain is DGGITQSPKYLFRKEGQNVTLSCEQNLNHDAMYWYRQDPGQGLRLIYYSQIVNDFQKGDIAEGYSVSREKKESFPLTVTSAQKNPTAFYLCASSSQGAVNTGELFFGEGSRLTVL.

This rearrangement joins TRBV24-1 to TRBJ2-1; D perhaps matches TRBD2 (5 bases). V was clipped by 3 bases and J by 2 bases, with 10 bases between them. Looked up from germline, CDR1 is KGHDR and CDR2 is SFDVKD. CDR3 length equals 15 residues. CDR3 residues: CATSDPSGTYNEQFF. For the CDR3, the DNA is TGTGCCACCAGTGATCCGAGCGGTACCTACAATGAGCAGTTCTTC.

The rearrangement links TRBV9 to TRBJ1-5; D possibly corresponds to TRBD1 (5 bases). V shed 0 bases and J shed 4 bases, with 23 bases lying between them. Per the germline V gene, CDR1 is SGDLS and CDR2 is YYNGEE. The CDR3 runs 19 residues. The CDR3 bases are TGTGCCAGCAGCGTAGCTCGTCAGGGTCCTAAGTTCGGTAATCAGCCCCAGCATTTT. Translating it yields CASSVARQGPKFGNQPQHF.

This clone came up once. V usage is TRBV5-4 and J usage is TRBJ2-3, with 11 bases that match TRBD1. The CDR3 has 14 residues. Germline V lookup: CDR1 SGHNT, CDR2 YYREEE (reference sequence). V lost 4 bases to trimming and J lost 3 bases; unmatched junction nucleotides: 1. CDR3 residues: CASSRDRGTDTQYF. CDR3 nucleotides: TGTGCCAGCAGCCGGGACAGGGGGACAGATACGCAGTATTTT.

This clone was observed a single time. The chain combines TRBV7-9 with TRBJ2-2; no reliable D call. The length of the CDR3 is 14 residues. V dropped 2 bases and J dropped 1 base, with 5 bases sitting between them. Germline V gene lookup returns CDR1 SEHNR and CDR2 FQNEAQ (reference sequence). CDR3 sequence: CASSLSWNTGELFF. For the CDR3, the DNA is TGTGCCAGCAGCTTATCGTGGAACACCGGGGAGCTGTTTTTT. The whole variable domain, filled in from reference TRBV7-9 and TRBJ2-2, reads DTGVSQNPRHKITKRGQNVTFRCDPISEHNRLYWYRQTLGQGPEFLTYFQNEAQLEKSRLLSDRFSAERPKGSFSTLEIQRTEQGDSAMYLCASSLSWNTGELFFGEGSRLTVL.

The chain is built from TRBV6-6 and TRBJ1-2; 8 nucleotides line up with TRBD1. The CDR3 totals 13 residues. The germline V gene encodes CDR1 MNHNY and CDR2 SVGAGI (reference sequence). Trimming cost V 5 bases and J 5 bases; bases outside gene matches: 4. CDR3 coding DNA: TGTGCCAGCAGTACCGGACAGGGTTATGGCTACACCTTC. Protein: CASSTGQGYGYTF.

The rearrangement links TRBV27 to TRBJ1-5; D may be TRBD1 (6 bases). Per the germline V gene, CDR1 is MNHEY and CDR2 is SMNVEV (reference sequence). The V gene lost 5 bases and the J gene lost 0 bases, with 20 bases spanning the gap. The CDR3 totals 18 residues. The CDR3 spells CASSPTGFTLHSNQPQHF. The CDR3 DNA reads TGTGCCAGCAGTCCCACAGGGTTTACGCTTCATAGCAATCAGCCCCAGCATTTT.

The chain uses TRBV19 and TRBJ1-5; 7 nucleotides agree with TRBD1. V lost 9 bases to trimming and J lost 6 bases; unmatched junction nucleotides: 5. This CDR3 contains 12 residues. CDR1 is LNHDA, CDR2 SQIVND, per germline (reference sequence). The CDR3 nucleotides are TGTGCCAGCCGACAGGGCGGTCAGCCCCAGCATTTT. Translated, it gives CASRQGGQPQHF.

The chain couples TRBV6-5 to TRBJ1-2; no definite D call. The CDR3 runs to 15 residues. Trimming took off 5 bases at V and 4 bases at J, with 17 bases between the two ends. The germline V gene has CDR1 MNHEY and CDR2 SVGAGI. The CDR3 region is CASSISARRAYGYTF. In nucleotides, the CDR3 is TGTGCCAGCAGTATTAGCGCCCGACGAGCCTATGGCTACACCTTC.

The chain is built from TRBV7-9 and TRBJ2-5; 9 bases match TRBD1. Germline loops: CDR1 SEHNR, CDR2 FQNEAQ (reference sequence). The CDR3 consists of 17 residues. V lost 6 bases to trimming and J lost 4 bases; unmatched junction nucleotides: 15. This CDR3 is CASRLLGGTGSTETQYF. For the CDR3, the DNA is TGTGCCAGCAGGTTACTGGGGGGGACAGGGTCTACAGAGACCCAGTACTTC.

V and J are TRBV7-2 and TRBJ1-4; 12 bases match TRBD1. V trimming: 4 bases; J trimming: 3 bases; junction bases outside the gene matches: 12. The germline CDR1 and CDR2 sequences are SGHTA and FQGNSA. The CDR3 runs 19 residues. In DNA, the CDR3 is TGTGCCAGCAGCTCCACCGGGACAGGGGGCCGTGGGGCTAATGAAAAACTGTTTTTT. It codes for CASSSTGTGGRGANEKLFF.

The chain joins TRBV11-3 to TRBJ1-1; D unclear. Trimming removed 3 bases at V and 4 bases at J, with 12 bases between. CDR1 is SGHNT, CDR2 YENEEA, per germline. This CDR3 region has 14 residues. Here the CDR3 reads CASSLGSQATEAFF. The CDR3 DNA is TGTGCCAGCAGCTTGGGTTCTCAGGCCACTGAAGCTTTCTTT.

The CDR3 region is CASSPTSGRASGSEQYF. CDR3 nucleotides: TGCGCCAGCAGCCCGACTAGCGGGAGGGCCTCGGGCTCCGAGCAGTACTTC. The chain links TRBV5-1 to TRBJ2-7, with 14 bases matching TRBD2. The CDR3 length is 17 residues. V lost 4 bases, J lost 6 bases, and 12 bases stayed unmatched. The germline gives CDR1 SGHRS, CDR2 YFSETQ.

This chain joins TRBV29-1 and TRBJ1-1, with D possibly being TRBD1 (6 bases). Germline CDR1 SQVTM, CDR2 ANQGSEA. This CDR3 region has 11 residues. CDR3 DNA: TGCACCGGACAGACGAACACTGAAGCTTTCTTT. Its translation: CTGQTNTEAFF.

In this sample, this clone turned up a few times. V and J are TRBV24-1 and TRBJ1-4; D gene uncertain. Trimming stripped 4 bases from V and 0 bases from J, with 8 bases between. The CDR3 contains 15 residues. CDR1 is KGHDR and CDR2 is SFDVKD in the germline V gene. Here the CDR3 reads CATSDPFATNEKLFF. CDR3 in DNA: TGTGCCACCAGTGACCCTTTTGCAACTAATGAAAAACTGTTTTTT.

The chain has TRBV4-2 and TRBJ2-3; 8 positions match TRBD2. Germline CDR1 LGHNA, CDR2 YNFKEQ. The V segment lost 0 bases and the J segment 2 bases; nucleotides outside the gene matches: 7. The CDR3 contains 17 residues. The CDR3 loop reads CASSQDYLRGVTDTQYF. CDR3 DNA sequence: TGTGCCAGCAGCCAAGATTATTTGCGGGGGGTCACAGATACGCAGTATTTT.

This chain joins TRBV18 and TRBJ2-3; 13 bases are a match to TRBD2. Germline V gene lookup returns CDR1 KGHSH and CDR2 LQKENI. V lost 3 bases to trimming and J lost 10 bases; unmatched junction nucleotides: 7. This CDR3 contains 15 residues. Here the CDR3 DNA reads TGTGCCAGCTCACCTACTAGCGGGGGGGGAAATCCGCAGTATTTT. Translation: CASSPTSGGGNPQYF.

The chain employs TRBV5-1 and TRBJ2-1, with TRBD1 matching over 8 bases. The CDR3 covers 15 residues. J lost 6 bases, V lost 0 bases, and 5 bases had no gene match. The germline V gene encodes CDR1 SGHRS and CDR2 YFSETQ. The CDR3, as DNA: TGCGCCAGCAGCTTGGTGACAGGGGCCCCCAATGAGCAGTTCTTC. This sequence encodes CASSLVTGAPNEQFF.

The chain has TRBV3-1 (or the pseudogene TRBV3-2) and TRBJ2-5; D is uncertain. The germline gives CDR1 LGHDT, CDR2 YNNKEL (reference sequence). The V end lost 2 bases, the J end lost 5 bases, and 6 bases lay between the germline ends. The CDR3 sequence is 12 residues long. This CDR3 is CASSQWRETQYF. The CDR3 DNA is TGTGCCAGCAGCCAATGGCGGGAGACCCAGTACTTC.

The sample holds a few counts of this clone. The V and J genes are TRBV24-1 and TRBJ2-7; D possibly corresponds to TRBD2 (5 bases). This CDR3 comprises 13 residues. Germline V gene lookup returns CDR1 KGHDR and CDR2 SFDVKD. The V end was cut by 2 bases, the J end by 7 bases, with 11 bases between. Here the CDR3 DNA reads TGTGCCACCAGTGATTCCTCTAGCTCTGAGCAGTACTTC. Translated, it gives CATSDSSSSEQYF.

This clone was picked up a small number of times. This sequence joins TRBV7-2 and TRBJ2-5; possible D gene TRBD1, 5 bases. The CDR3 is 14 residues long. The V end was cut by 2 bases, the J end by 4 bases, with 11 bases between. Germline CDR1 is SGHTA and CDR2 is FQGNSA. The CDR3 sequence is CASSLYQGPETQYF. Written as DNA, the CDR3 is TGTGCCAGCAGCTTATATCAGGGCCCAGAGACCCAGTACTTC.

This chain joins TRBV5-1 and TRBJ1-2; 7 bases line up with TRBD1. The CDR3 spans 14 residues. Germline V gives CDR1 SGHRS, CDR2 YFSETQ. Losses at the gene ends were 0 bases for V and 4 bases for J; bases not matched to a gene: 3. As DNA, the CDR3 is TGCGCCAGCAGCTTGGTAACAGGGGCCTATGGCTACACCTTC. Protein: CASSLVTGAYGYTF.